This T cell receptor beta chain was captured by sequencing in a study of blood T cell repertoires in COVID-19. Study-level information: PBMCs, B-cell-depleted T cells, or T cells provided the cDNA or gDNA that made up the material.

Trimming cost V 4 bases and J 3 bases; bases outside gene matches: 8. Germline assignment: CDR1 KGHDR and CDR2 SFDVKD. CDR3 size: 16 residues. This clone occurred many times. As originally analysed: Amplification from reference gene primers served as the basis for estimated nucleated cell counts. Clones were read by immunoSEQ multiplex PCR, and TCRdb kept only the in-frame ones, dropping some. That table supplies the V and J calls and clone size; D and trimming were determined from the DNA. The sample lists around 210,000 clones, 80% to 90% occurring once. J is TRBJ2-7 and V is TRBV24-1; the match to TRBD2 covers 10 bases. The clonotype comes from a human donor in a cohort sampled during active COVID-19. Sequencing input: peripheral blood. This CDR3 reads CATSETRLAGLYEQYF. The CDR3 region has the DNA TGTGCCACCAGTGAGACGAGACTAGCGGGCCTCTACGAGCAGTACTTC.